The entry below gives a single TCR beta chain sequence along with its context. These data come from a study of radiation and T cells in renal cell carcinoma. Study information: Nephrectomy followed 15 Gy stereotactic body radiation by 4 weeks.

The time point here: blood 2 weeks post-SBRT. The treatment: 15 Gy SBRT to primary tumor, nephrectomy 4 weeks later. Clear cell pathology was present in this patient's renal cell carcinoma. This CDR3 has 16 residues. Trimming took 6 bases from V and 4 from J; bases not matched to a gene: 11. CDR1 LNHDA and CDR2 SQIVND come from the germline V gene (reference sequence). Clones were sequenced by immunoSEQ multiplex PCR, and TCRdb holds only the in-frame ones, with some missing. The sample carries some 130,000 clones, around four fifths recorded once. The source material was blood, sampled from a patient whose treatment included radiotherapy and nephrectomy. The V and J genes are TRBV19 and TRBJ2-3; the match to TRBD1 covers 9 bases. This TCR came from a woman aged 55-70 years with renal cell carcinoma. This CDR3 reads CASRPRTGGGADTQYF. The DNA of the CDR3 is TGTGCCAGTAGACCACGAACAGGGGGCGGTGCAGATACGCAGTATTTT.